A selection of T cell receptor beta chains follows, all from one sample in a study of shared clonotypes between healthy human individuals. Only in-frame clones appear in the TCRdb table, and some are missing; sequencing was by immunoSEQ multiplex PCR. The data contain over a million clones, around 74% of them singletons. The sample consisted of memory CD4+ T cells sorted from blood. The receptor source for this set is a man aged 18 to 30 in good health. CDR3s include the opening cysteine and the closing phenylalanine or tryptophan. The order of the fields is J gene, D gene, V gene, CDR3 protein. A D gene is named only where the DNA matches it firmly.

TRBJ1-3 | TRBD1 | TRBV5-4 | CASSSQGAEDTIYF
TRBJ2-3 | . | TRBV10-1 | CASSARGDTQYF
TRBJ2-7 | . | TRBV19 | CASSMGNEQYF
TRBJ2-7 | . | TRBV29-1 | CSTQDQTYEQYF
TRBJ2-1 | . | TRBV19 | CASSPQLHEQFF
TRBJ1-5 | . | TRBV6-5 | CASRRTEKSNQPQHF
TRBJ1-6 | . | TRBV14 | CASSQETVGSPLHF
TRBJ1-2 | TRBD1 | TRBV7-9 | CASSLGDRVGYTF
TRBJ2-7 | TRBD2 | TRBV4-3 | CASSQDGRAEQYF
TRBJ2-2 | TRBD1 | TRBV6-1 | CASLAQGILTGELFF
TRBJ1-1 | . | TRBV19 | CASSIQGDTEAFF
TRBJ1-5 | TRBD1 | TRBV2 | CASRAGQLDNQPQHF
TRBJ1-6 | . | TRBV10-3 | CAISARTENSPLHF
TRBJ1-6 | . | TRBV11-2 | CASSLQGVPLHF
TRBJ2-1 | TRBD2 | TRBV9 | CASSPRLAEYNEQFF
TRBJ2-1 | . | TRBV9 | CASSVAPSSYNEQFF
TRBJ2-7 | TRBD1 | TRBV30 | CAWVTGFEQYF
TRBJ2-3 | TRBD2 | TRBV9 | CASSSSGGAGDTQYF
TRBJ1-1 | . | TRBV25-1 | CASSESTSWREAFF
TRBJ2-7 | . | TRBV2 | CASSVDFYEQYF
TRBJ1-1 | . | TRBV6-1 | CASSAAGPSRGNTEAFF
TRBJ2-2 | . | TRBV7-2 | CASSRIRGVGELFF
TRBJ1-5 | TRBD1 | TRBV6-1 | CASGDRGINQPQHF
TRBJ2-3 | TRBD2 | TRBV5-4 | CASSFPSGATDTQYF
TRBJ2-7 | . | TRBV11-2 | CASSLYGYEQYF
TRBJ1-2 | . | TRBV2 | CASSENSAYTF
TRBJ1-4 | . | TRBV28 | CASSSPGQFATNEKLFF
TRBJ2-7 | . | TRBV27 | CASSLLDGYEQYF
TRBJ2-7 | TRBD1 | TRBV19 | CASSINRQGILPEQYF
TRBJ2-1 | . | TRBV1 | CTSSRGGRYGDEQFF
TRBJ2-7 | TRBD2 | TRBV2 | CASKTGGSSPEQYF
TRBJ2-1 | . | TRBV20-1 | CSASTTPEQFF
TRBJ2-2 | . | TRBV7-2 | CASSLGLAQSGELFF
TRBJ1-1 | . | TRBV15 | CATSRGGITEAFF
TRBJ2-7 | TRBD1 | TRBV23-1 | CASSQRRTGGLNEQYF
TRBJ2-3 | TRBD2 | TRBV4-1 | CASSQGLADLTDTQYF
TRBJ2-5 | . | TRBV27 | CASSLSGLGPGRGETQYF
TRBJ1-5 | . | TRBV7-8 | CASSLGGQSNQPQHF
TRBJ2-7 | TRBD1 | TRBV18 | CASSQGQKYEQYF
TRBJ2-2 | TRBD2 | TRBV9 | CASSVVAGGSNTGELFF
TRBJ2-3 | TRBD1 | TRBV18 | CASSPMGQVGDTQYF
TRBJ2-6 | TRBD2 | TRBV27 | CASSSPGLAGVSGANVLTF
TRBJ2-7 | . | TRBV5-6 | CASSFLGAVSYEQYF
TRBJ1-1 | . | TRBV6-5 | CASSYGMNTEAFF
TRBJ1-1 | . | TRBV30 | CAWNPRADTEAFF